Sequencing of this T cell receptor (beta chain) was carried out in a study of CD8+ T cells in alopecia areata. Extracted RNA was reverse transcribed, and the resulting cDNA served as sequencing template. Clones were sequenced by immunoSEQ multiplex PCR, and TCRdb holds only the in-frame ones, with some missing. Among roughly 200,000 clones listed, roughly 60% were seen once. The CDR3 totals 13 residues. CDR1 is SGDLS, CDR2 YYNGEE, per germline. Trimming left V 4 bases short and J 0 bases short, with 7 bases between. This chain uses TRBV9 with TRBJ1-1; D not resolved. Specimen: CD4+ T cells sorted from blood, collected at week 0. This receptor was obtained from a human donor with alopecia areata. The DNA for the CDR3 is TGTGCCAGCAGCCCCCAGGTGAACACTGAAGCTTTCTTT. Protein sequence: CASSPQVNTEAFF.